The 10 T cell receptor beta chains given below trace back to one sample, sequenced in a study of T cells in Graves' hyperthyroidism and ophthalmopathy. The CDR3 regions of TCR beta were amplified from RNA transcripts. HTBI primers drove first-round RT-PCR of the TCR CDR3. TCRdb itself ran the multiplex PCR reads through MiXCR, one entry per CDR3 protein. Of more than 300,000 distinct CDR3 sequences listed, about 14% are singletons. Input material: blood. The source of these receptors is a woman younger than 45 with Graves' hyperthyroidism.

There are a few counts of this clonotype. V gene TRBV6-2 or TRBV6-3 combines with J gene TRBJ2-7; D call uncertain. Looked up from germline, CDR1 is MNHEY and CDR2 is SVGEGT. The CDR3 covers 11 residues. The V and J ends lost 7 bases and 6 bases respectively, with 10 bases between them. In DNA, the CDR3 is TGTGCCAGCACGAACCAGCGCGAGCAGTACTTC. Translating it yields CASTNQREQYF.

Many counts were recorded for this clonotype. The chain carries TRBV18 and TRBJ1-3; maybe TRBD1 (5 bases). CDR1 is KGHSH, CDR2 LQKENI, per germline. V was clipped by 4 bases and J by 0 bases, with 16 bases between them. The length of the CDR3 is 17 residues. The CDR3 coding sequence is TGTGCCAGCTCACGACGGGACGGAGGATCCTCTGGAAACACCATATATTTT. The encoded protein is CASSRRDGGSSGNTIYF.

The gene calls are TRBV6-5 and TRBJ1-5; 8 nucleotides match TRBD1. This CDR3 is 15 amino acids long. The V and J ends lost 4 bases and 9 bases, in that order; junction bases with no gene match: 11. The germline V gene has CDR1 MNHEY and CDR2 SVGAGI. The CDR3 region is CASSSDTGGGGPQHF. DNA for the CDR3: TGTGCCAGCAGTTCAGACACAGGGGGTGGGGGGCCCCAGCATTTT.

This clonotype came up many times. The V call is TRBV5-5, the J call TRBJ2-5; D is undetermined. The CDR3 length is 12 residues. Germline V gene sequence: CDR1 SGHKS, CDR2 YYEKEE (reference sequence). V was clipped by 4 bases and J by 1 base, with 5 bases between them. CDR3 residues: CASSPAQETQYF. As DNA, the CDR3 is TGTGCCAGCAGCCCAGCCCAAGAGACCCAGTACTTC.

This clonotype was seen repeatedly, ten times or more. DNA for the CDR3: TGTGCCAGCAGCTTCCGACTAGTTTCCACCTACAATGAGCAGTTCTTC. As protein: CASSFRLVSTYNEQFF. The chain carries TRBV7-9 and TRBJ2-1; TRBD2 is a possible D gene (6 bases). Trimming stripped 3 bases from V and 2 bases from J, with 14 bases between. This CDR3 spans 16 amino acids. Germline values: CDR1 SEHNR, CDR2 FQNEAQ (reference sequence).

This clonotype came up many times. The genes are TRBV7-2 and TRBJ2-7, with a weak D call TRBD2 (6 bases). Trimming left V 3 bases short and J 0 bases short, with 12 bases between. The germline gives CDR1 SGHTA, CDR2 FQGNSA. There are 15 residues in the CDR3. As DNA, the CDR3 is TGTGCCAGCAGCTTGACCCCGGGAGACTCCTACGAGCAGTACTTC. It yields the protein CASSLTPGDSYEQYF.

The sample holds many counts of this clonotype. The CDR3 sequence: CATSDPGTGILNEQFF. The DNA of the CDR3 is TGTGCCACCAGTGATCCCGGGACAGGGATTCTCAATGAGCAGTTCTTC. The J gene is TRBJ2-1, the V gene TRBV24-1; 9 bases are shared with TRBD1. Germline V gives CDR1 KGHDR, CDR2 SFDVKD. This CDR3 comprises 16 residues. Trimming cost V 3 bases and J 6 bases; bases outside gene matches: 8.

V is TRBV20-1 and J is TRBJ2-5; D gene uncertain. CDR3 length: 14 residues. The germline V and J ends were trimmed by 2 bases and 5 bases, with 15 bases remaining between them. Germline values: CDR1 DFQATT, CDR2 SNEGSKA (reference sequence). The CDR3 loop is CSARSKRVVETQYF. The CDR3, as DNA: TGCAGTGCTAGATCTAAACGAGTGGTGGAGACCCAGTACTTC.

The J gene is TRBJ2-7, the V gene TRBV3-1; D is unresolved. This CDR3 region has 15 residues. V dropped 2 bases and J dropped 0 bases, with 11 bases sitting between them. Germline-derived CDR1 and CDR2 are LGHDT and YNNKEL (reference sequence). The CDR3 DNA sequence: TGTGCCAGCAGCCAAATGGTGGTAAGCTCCTACGAGCAGTACTTC. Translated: CASSQMVVSSYEQYF.

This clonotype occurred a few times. The CDR3 loop is CASSIDAGDRFYEQYF. CDR3 nucleotide sequence: TGTGCCAGTAGTATAGATGCAGGGGATCGGTTCTACGAGCAGTACTTC. This chain connects TRBV19 to TRBJ2-7, with D tentatively TRBD1 (6 bases). Trimming removed 0 bases from V and 3 bases from J, with 15 bases in between. The CDR3 runs to 16 residues. The germline CDR1 and CDR2 sequences are LNHDA and SQIVND (reference sequence).